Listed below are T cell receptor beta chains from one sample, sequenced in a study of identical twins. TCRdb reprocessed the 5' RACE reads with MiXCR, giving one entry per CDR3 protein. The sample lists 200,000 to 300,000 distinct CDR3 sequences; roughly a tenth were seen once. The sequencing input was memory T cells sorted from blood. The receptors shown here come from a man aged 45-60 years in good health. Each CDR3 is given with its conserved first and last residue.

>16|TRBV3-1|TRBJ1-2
CASSPFGRAREYGYTF
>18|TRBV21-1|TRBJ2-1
CASSKVGAGQGAWDEQFF
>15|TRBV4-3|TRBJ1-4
CASSQSAQDLEKLFF
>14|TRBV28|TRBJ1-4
CASSSGTTNEKLFF
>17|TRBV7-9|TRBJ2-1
CASSLGGRTSGRWKQFF
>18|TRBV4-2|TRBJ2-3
CASSQDWRAGGYTDTQYF
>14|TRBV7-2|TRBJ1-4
CASRKNAGGEKLFF
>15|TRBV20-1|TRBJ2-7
CSAHKGDRGAREQYF
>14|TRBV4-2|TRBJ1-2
CASSQGGTGIGYTF
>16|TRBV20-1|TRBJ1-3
CSARDQVYRGANTIYF
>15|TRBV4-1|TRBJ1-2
CASSQDWGRNYGYTF
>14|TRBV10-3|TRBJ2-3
CAISERGRGDTQYF
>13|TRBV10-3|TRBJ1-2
CAISAVGGESYTF
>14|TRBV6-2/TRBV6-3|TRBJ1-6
CASSYQGNATPLHF
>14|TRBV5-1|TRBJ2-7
CASSLGAVTYEQYF
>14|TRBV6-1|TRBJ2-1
CASSAGEFHNEQFF